This T cell receptor (beta chain) originates from a study of response to subunit inactivated influenza vaccine. Findings and caveats of the study: Authors suggested few new T cells are recruited by each seasonal influenza vaccination.

In TCRdb, the RT-PCR reads were re-called with MiXCR into one record per CDR3 protein. Among a few hundred thousand distinct CDR3 sequences listed, more than 9% were seen once. The CDR3 runs to 17 residues. Per the germline V gene, CDR1 is MDHEN and CDR2 is SYDVKM. Trimming removed 8 bases at V and 1 base at J, with 22 bases between. A word on this clonotype: Its antigen is not identified.

Sample: non-naive T cells sorted from PBMCs, taken around 14 days before vaccination. This TCR derives from a man aged 50-59 years who received an inactivated influenza vaccine. The chain employs TRBV28 and TRBJ2-3, with D perhaps TRBD2 (6 bases). CDR3 protein: CASLRRASFIGTDTQYF. The CDR3 DNA is TGTGCCAGCTTGAGGAGGGCCAGTTTCATCGGCACAGATACGCAGTATTTT.